These 25 T cell receptor beta chains originate from one sample sequenced in a study of shared clonotypes between healthy human individuals. Only in-frame clones appear in the TCRdb table, and some are missing; sequencing was by immunoSEQ multiplex PCR. Of over a million clones listed, approximately 98.5% are singletons. Sequencing was performed on naive CD4+ T cells sorted from blood. Sample subset: CD45RA+ positively selected. These TCRs come from a man under 40 in good health.

The chain carries TRBV5-4 and TRBJ2-7; 8 bases agree with TRBD2. This CDR3 has 15 amino acids. The V gene's germline CDR1 is SGHNT and CDR2 YYREEE (reference sequence). Trimming at V came to 1 base and at J to 3 bases, leaving 6 bases not matched to a gene. The CDR3 is CASSLPSGPIYEQYF. In nucleotides, the CDR3 is TGTGCCAGCAGCTTGCCTAGCGGGCCAATCTACGAGCAGTACTTC.

This sequence joins TRBV5-1 and TRBJ1-4, with unresolved D. The CDR3 spans 14 residues. Trimming cost V 3 bases and J 9 bases, with 15 bases left between them. CDR1 and CDR2 from the germline V gene are SGHRS and YFSETQ. The CDR3 DNA follows: TGCGCCAGCAGCTCCGACACCGGGGTCCAAAAACTGTTTTTT. It codes for CASSSDTGVQKLFF.

In nucleotides, the CDR3 is TGTGCCAGCTCACCAGACCGGATAGCAACTAATGAAAAACTGTTTTTT. Translating it yields CASSPDRIATNEKLFF. V gene TRBV18 combines with J gene TRBJ1-4; D is unclear. The germline V gene has CDR1 KGHSH and CDR2 LQKENI. Trimming took 2 bases from V and 0 from J, leaving 10 bases between them. The CDR3 has 16 amino acids. The full variable domain, rest sourced from reference TRBV18 and TRBJ1-4, is NAGVMQNPRHLVRRRGQEARLRCSPMKGHSHVYWYRQLPEEGLKFMVYLQKENIIDESGMPKERFSAEFPKEGPSILRIQQVVRGDSAAYFCASSPDRIATNEKLFFGSGTQLSVL.

J is TRBJ2-1 and V is TRBV9; D remains ambiguous. The CDR3 consists of 13 residues. Trimming pared 1 base from V and 7 bases from J, leaving 9 bases between. Germline V gene lookup returns CDR1 SGDLS and CDR2 YYNGEE. For the CDR3, the DNA is TGTGCCAGCAGCGTACCTACCGTGAATGAGCAGTTCTTC. Translating it yields CASSVPTVNEQFF.

A word on this clone: In the same sample, other DNA sequences code for this CDR3. The chain is built from TRBV5-1 and TRBJ2-3, with 11 bases fitting TRBD1. The length of the CDR3 is 15 residues. Germline lookup yields CDR1 SGHRS and CDR2 YFSETQ. J lost 3 bases, V lost 3 bases, and 3 bases had no gene match. The CDR3 coding sequence is TGCGCCAGCAGCTCCGGGACAGGGGGAACAGATACGCAGTATTTT. This sequence encodes CASSSGTGGTDTQYF.

The CDR3 nucleotides are TGTGCCAGCAGCTTGGAGATAGTAGGACAGGGGGCGGGCGAGCAGTACTTC. Translation gives CASSLEIVGQGAGEQYF. The chain has TRBV5-6 and TRBJ2-7; 11 bases line up with TRBD1. The V and J ends lost 0 bases and 6 bases, in that order; junction bases with no gene match: 11. This CDR3 contains 17 residues. CDR1 is SGHDT, CDR2 YYEEEE, per germline.

The CDR3 sequence is CASSLLAGGSYEQYF. The CDR3 DNA follows: TGTGCCAGCAGCCTTCTAGCGGGAGGCTCGTACGAGCAGTACTTC. This chain links TRBV6-1 with TRBJ2-7; 11 bases align to TRBD2. This CDR3 contains 15 residues. With 6 bases clipped from V and 4 bases from J, the junction kept 8 bases outside the gene matches. Germline CDR1 and CDR2: MNHNS and SASEGT.

The chain couples TRBV5-3 to TRBJ2-3; D is unresolved. TRBV5-3 qualifies as an ORF whose function is uncertain. This CDR3 is built from 20 residues. Trimming removed 4 bases at V and 2 bases at J, with 29 bases between. Written as DNA, the CDR3 is TGTGCCAGAAGCCCCCGTATGATTATGACCTCCCCCGAAGCCACAGATACGCAGTATTTT. It is translated as CARSPRMIMTSPEATDTQYF.

This chain links TRBV25-1 with TRBJ2-5; D is ambiguous. V was clipped by 1 base and J by 0 bases, with 9 bases between them. Germline CDR1 is MGHDK and CDR2 is SYGVNS. The CDR3 is 15 amino acids. The CDR3 is CASSESTAYQETQYF. The DNA of the CDR3 is TGTGCCAGCAGTGAATCCACGGCGTACCAAGAGACCCAGTACTTC. Variable domain in full (rest from reference TRBV25-1 and TRBJ2-5): EADIYQTPRYLVIGTGKKITLECSQTMGHDKMYWYQQDPGMELHLIHYSYGVNSTEKGDLSSESTVSRIRTEHFPLTLESARPSHTSQYLCASSESTAYQETQYFGPGTRLLVL.

The V call is TRBV6-1, the J call TRBJ2-7, with 7 bases lining up with TRBD2. The germline V gene encodes CDR1 MNHNS and CDR2 SASEGT. This CDR3 spans 15 amino acids. Unmatched junction bases numbered 4, after V lost 2 bases and J lost 0 bases. For the CDR3, the DNA is TGTGCCAGCAGTGAACTAGCGGAGGCCTCCTACGAGCAGTACTTC. Protein: CASSELAEASYEQYF.

The chain links TRBV6-1 to TRBJ2-7; no definite D call. Trimming removed 2 bases at V and 0 bases at J, with 11 bases between. The CDR3 is 15 amino acids. The germline V gene has CDR1 MNHNS and CDR2 SASEGT. CDR3 nucleotide sequence: TGTGCCAGCAGTGAAACTTGGGTGGCCTCCTACGAGCAGTACTTC. This translates into CASSETWVASYEQYF.

The chain recombines TRBV29-1 with TRBJ1-2; D is undetermined. Germline values: CDR1 SQVTM, CDR2 ANQGSEA. The ends were cut back, 6 bases at V and 3 bases at J, with 20 bases in the middle. The length of the CDR3 is 15 residues. Here the CDR3 reads CSVSARSEVDYGYTF. Here the CDR3 DNA reads TGCAGCGTGAGTGCACGTTCCGAGGTTGACTATGGCTACACCTTC.

Points on this clone: Additional DNA sequences in this sample encode the identical CDR3. This sequence joins TRBV7-2 and TRBJ2-7; D unresolved. This CDR3 is built from 14 residues. V lost 3 bases and J lost 0, with 9 bases in between. Germline CDR1 and CDR2: SGHTA and FQGNSA. For the CDR3, the DNA is TGTGCCAGCAGCTTGGGCAGGAGCTCCTACGAGCAGTACTTC. This gives the protein CASSLGRSSYEQYF.

This chain uses TRBV28 with TRBJ2-7, with D perhaps TRBD1 or TRBD2 (5 bases each). The germline V gene encodes CDR1 MDHEN and CDR2 SYDVKM. The length of the CDR3 is 14 residues. The V end was cut by 5 bases, the J end by 4 bases, with 15 bases between. CDR3 DNA sequence: TGTGCCAGCAGTACAGGACGGGGCGGGTACGAGCAGTACTTC. Translation gives CASSTGRGGYEQYF.

This clone was found once. V usage is TRBV13 and J usage is TRBJ2-7; the match to TRBD1 covers 8 bases. V lost 7 bases and J lost 2; bases outside the gene matches: 7. This CDR3 has 14 residues. The germline V gene encodes CDR1 PRHDT and CDR2 FYEKMQ (reference sequence). The CDR3 DNA follows: TGTGCCAGCACCCCGGACAGGGTCGCCTACGAGCAGTACTTC. It codes for CASTPDRVAYEQYF.

This chain uses TRBV29-1 with TRBJ2-4; D remains ambiguous. V gave up 6 bases and J gave up 0 bases, with 9 bases separating them. The germline V gene encodes CDR1 SQVTM and CDR2 ANQGSEA. The CDR3 is made up of 13 amino acids. The CDR3 sequence is CSVKLLAKNIQYF. The DNA of the CDR3 is TGCAGCGTAAAGCTTTTAGCCAAAAACATTCAGTACTTC.

With regard to this clone: The same CDR3 can be traced to other DNA sequences in this sample. This chain connects TRBV5-1 to TRBJ2-7, with 7 positions matching TRBD2. The CDR3 spans 15 residues. V lost 2 bases, J lost 1 base, and 6 bases stayed unmatched. The V gene's germline CDR1 is SGHRS and CDR2 YFSETQ. The CDR3 DNA sequence: TGCGCCAGCAGCTTAGGGTCTAGCGGTTCCTACGAGCAGTACTTC. Translated: CASSLGSSGSYEQYF.

The rearrangement uses TRBV18 and TRBJ1-1; possibly TRBD1 for D (5 bases). V gave up 9 bases and J gave up 7 bases, with 15 bases separating them. The CDR3 contains 12 residues. Germline CDR1 KGHSH, CDR2 LQKENI. CDR3 DNA: TGTGCCAGTTCGGGGGGGTACATTGAAGCTTTCTTT. Protein product: CASSGGYIEAFF.

This clone was detected once. The genes are TRBV23-1 and TRBJ2-1; 8 positions agree with TRBD1. TRBV23-1 is an open reading frame, and its role is uncertain. The CDR3 runs to 17 residues. The V gene end was trimmed by 0 bases and the J gene end by 1 base; junction bases not matched to a gene: 5. CDR3 protein: CASSQSNRGISYNEQFF. For the CDR3, the DNA is TGCGCCAGCAGTCAATCGAACAGGGGGATATCCTACAATGAGCAGTTCTTC.

The chain recombines TRBV18 with TRBJ2-7, with a weak D call TRBD1 (5 bases). This CDR3 region has 14 residues. Germline V CDR1 and CDR2: KGHSH, LQKENI. The germline V and J ends were trimmed by 2 bases and 3 bases, with 11 bases remaining between them. The CDR3 DNA follows: TGTGCCAGCTCACCAGTGGGGCGCGACTACGAGCAGTACTTC. Translation: CASSPVGRDYEQYF.

The V and J genes are TRBV4-3 and TRBJ2-7; the match to TRBD2 covers 11 bases. The V and J ends lost 3 bases and 4 bases, in that order; junction bases with no gene match: 8. CDR1 LGHNA and CDR2 YSLEER come from the germline V gene. CDR3 length: 16 amino acids. This chain's CDR3 is CASSQLPGTSGYEQYF. In nucleotides, the CDR3 is TGCGCCAGCAGCCAGCTGCCTGGGACTAGCGGTTACGAGCAGTACTTC.

The rearrangement links TRBV19 to TRBJ2-2; TRBD2 agrees at 8 bases. J was trimmed by 3 bases and V by 2 bases; bases with no gene match: 11. The V gene's germline CDR1 is LNHDA and CDR2 SQIVND (reference sequence). The CDR3 extends over 18 amino acids. CDR3 in amino acids: CASSILPWREVDTGELFF. The CDR3 nucleotides are TGTGCCAGTAGTATATTGCCTTGGCGGGAGGTGGACACCGGGGAGCTGTTTTTT. Looking up the rest from reference TRBV19 and TRBJ2-2 gives the full variable domain: DGGITQSPKYLFRKEGQNVTLSCEQNLNHDAMYWYRQDPGQGLRLIYYSQIVNDFQKGDIAEGYSVSREKKESFPLTVTSAQKNPTAFYLCASSILPWREVDTGELFFGEGSRLTVL.

The chain employs TRBV10-3 and TRBJ2-3; 7 nucleotides align to TRBD2. Germline loops: CDR1 ENHRY, CDR2 SYGVKD. With V trimmed by 9 bases and J by 3 bases, 9 bases remained unmatched. The CDR3 is 14 residues long. CDR3 sequence: CAMSWRELTDTQYF. The CDR3 region has the DNA TGTGCCATGTCGTGGCGGGAGCTGACAGATACGCAGTATTTT.

For the CDR3, the DNA is TGTGCCAGCAGTCCAAGACTAGCGGGCATCTACGAGCAGTACTTC. It specifies CASSPRLAGIYEQYF. The rearrangement joins TRBV28 to TRBJ2-7; TRBD2 aligns across 10 bases. With V trimmed by 5 bases and J by 3 bases, 7 bases remained unmatched. In germline, CDR1 is MDHEN, CDR2 SYDVKM. The CDR3 runs to 15 residues. The full variable domain, completed using reference TRBV28 and TRBJ2-7, is DVKVTQSSRYLVKRTGEKVFLECVQDMDHENMFWYRQDPGLGLRLIYFSYDVKMKEKGDIPEGYSVSREKKERFSLILESASTNQTSMYLCASSPRLAGIYEQYFGPGTRLTVT.

The V and J genes are TRBV5-1 and TRBJ2-1; D may be TRBD1 or TRBD2 (5 bases each). V lost 1 base and J 8 bases, leaving 13 bases between the germline ends. CDR1 is SGHRS, CDR2 YFSETQ, per germline. This CDR3 has 14 residues. CDR3 sequence reads: CASSLIRGADEQFF. The CDR3 DNA is TGCGCCAGCAGCTTGATTCGGGGCGCGGATGAGCAGTTCTTC.